This T cell receptor beta chain was observed in a study of shared clonotypes between healthy human individuals. Sorted-subset replicate PCR reactions were performed with 150 to 200 ng DNA, corresponding to roughly 30,000 T cell genomes. Sequencing used immunoSEQ multiplex PCR; TCRdb keeps in-frame clones, though not all of them. The table has over 750,000 clones, approximately 97% seen once. Positively selected for CCR7, the CD45RO-negative cells used as naive CD8 cells excluded terminally differentiated effector memory CD45RA+ cells. V dropped 10 bases and J dropped 3 bases, with 13 bases sitting between them. The CDR3 runs 13 residues. The germline V gene encodes CDR1 LNHNV and CDR2 YYDKDF (reference sequence).

Sequenced sample: naive CD8+ T cells sorted from blood. The chain recombines TRBV15 with TRBJ1-5, with unresolved D. The TCR was taken from a man between 25 and 39 years old in good health. The CDR3 region is CAITWQYNQPQHF. In nucleotides, the CDR3 is TGTGCCATTACCTGGCAGTACAATCAGCCCCAGCATTTT.